Listed below are T cell receptor beta chains from one sample, sequenced in a study of identical twins. TCRdb reanalysed the 5' RACE reads using MiXCR and keeps one entry per CDR3 protein. The sample holds 690,000 or so distinct CDR3 sequences, around 5.7% seen once. Sequenced sample: naive T cells sorted from blood. The receptor set was obtained from a man younger than 30 in good health. Each CDR3 is given with its conserved first and last residue. D genes are given only for firm matches. The size field is filled for only some rows; it gives once, few, many or a size class.

TRBJ1-2	TRBV12-3/TRBV12-4	-	-	CASSFNRRAYGYTF	TGTGCCAGCAGTTTTAATAGGCGGGCCTATGGCTACACCTTC
TRBJ2-4	TRBV6-2/TRBV6-3	-	-	CASSTRTEEAKNIQYF	TGTGCCAGCAGTACCAGGACGGAGGAAGCCAAAAACATTCAGTACTTC
TRBJ2-1	TRBV6-2/TRBV6-3	TRBD1	many	CASSYSIVQGATQGGYNEQFF	TGTGCCAGCAGTTACTCGATCGTCCAGGGGGCAACCCAAGGGGGGTACAATGAGCAGTTCTTC
TRBJ1-6	TRBV20-1	-	few	CSAPGGVTGNSPLHF	TGCAGTGCCCCCGGGGGGGTCACTGGTAATTCCCCCCTCCACTTT
TRBJ2-5	TRBV6-1	TRBD1	few	CASSEVPGQGGETQYF	TGTGCCAGCAGTGAAGTCCCGGGACAGGGGGGGGAGACCCAGTACTTC
TRBJ2-7	TRBV2	-	-	CASSEQSYEQYF	TGTGCCAGCAGTGAACAGTCCTACGAGCAGTACTTC
TRBJ1-3	TRBV11-3	-	few	CASSYGLSSGNTIYF	TGTGCCAGCAGCTATGGACTGAGCTCTGGAAACACCATATATTTT
TRBJ2-1	TRBV6-2/TRBV6-3	TRBD2	-	CASSYLASGRVYNEQFF	TGTGCCAGCAGTTACTTGGCTAGCGGGAGGGTTTACAATGAGCAGTTCTTC
TRBJ2-3	TRBV7-8	-	many	CASSLMTGRTDTQYF	TGTGCCAGCAGCTTAATGACTGGGAGGACAGATACGCAGTATTTT
TRBJ2-5	TRBV7-6	-	many	CASSYSLGATRETQYF	TGTGCCAGCAGCTATAGTTTGGGGGCGACCAGAGAGACCCAGTACTTC
TRBJ2-7	TRBV29-1	-	few	CSVVGAGRVYEQYF	TGCAGCGTTGTAGGCGCAGGGAGAGTCTACGAGCAGTACTTC
TRBJ2-3	TRBV21-1	-	-	CASSGADTSTDTQYF	TGTGCCAGCAGCGGGGCGGATACTAGCACAGATACGCAGTATTTT
TRBJ1-5	TRBV18	TRBD1	many	CASSRTGGPLYSNQPQHF	TGTGCCAGCTCACGGACAGGGGGCCCCCTCTATAGCAATCAGCCCCAGCATTTT
TRBJ2-1	TRBV28	-	many	CASSPSPRSYNEQFF	TGTGCCAGCAGTCCAAGCCCGCGGTCATACAATGAGCAGTTCTTC
TRBJ2-2	TRBV13	-	many	CASPKPNTGELFF	TGTGCCAGCCCCAAGCCGAACACCGGGGAGCTGTTTTTT
TRBJ2-2	TRBV29-1	-	-	CSVEPLGQTNTGELFF	TGCAGCGTTGAACCCCTCGGACAGACGAACACCGGGGAGCTGTTTTTT
TRBJ2-7	TRBV20-1	-	many	CSATRPTYEQYF	TGCAGTGCAACTCGGCCCACCTACGAGCAGTACTTC
TRBJ2-1	TRBV29-1	-	many	CSVGKTGTLLYNEQFF	TGCAGCGTTGGGAAAACCGGGACTCTTCTTTACAATGAGCAGTTCTTC
TRBJ2-1	TRBV28	-	-	CASSPSGIYNEQFF	TGTGCCAGCAGTCCCAGCGGCATCTACAATGAGCAGTTCTTC
TRBJ2-3	TRBV28	-	few	CASSTLYNTDTQYF	TGTGCCAGCAGTACACTATACAACACAGATACGCAGTATTTT
TRBJ2-2	TRBV20-1	-	many	CSAIPSPRFTGELFF	TGCAGTGCTATCCCTAGTCCTCGTTTCACCGGGGAGCTGTTTTTT
TRBJ2-2	TRBV10-3	-	many	CAIRGPGELFF	TGTGCCATCAGGGGACCCGGGGAGCTGTTTTTT